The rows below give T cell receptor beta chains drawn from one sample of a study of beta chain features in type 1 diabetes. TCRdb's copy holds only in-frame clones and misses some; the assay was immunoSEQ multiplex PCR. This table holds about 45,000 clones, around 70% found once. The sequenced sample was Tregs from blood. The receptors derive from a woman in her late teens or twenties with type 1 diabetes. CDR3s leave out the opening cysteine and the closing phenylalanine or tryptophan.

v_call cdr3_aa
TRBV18 ASSPNSQGLGEKLF
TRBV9 ASLSRGTNEKLF
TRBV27 ASSKQIAGAAYEQY
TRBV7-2 ASSLTGTGGYEQY
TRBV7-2 ASSSLSGYEQF
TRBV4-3 ASSLGGGSGRAYEQY
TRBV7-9 ASSLAASGHNEQF
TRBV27 ASSPNPTLAGVHTQY
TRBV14 ASSRLQGLAGPQY
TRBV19 ASSRGGSSYEQY
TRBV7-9 ASSTLGLFEAF
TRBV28 ASRLLVSSYNEQF
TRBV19 ASSIRLATDTQY
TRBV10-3 AISTGTPYEQY
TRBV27 ASRPGGPTNEKLF
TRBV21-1 ASSKPREDRGNEQY
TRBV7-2 ASSSRRTTGTGAYEQY
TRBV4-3 ASSRRGPGGTGELF
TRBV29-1 SVSNRGNTIY
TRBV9 ASSPPVSGELF
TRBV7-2 ASSWDSSSYNEQF
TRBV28 ASSFWQSVNTEAF
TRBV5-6 ASSLSSYEQY
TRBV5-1 ASSLTGLSRDTQY
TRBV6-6 ASSYPGGGETQY
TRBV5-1 ASNEGDQETQY
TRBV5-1 ASSWTGTYTEAF
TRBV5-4 ASSWRPDGIEADTQY
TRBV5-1 ASSWGTSPGELF
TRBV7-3 ASSLTSGSQETQY
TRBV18 ASSTYSGAADTEAF
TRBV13 ASSPRRGASGNTIY
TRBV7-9 ASSRSMETQY
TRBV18 ASSPLIANYGYT
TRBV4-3 ASSQELRGTEAF
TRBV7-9 ASSLAATDTQY
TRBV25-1 ASAGSSWSSGNTIY
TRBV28 ASRGAGANVLT
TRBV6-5 ASSYSLAGATEQF
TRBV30 AMGTGQGYT
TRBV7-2 ASSPLAGGYEQY
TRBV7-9 ASSPSFMNTEAF
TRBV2 ASSKTGDGTSGSRATQY
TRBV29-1 SVAPSVNEQF
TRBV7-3 ASSLSAASNTGELF
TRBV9 ASSAPGTLTSEAF